This T cell receptor beta chain stems from a study of T-cell memory formation after mild COVID-19 (dated by TCRdb to 2020 to 2022). In the study overall: Most TCR sequence clusters were specific to one of the two donors. In two donors, T-cell clones that expanded and contracted after mild COVID-19 were tracked by sequencing TCRalpha and TCRbeta repertoires over time. The cohort comprised two young, previously healthy adult volunteers, one female and one male. The full study reports these points: Clones that contracted from day 15 to 85 showed balanced CD4/CD8 phenotypes, whereas a second wave of clones that expanded from day 15 to 37 leaned towards CD4+. Contracting CD4+ clones turned up mainly in the CM and EM memory subsets, whereas EMRA was where CD8+ clones were enriched. The second-wave clones that peaked on day 37 were not confirmed to be SARS-CoV-2 specific. The detection of some responding clones in pre-infection memory suggests that pre-existing cross-reactive memory T cells joined the SARS-CoV-2 response. Only two mild cases were covered in the study, and larger cohorts including severe cases with pre-infection samples were considered necessary.

As for this clonotype: The antigen it binds to is not known. Base qualities are not provided; no much larger clone lies one nucleotide away.

Instrument used: Illumina NovaSeq 6000. Using 5'RACE with constant-segment primers, TCRalpha and TCRbeta cDNA libraries were constructed, with sample barcodes and unique molecular identifiers added in the process. RNA was extracted from every sample with Trizol reagent. Amplification of the libraries took two PCR steps, and the second step added a second sample barcode plus Illumina TruSeq adapters. Libraries were sequenced on an Illumina NovaSeq with 2 x 150 bp paired-end reads. The authors processed their data as follows. Reads were demultiplexed and collapsed into UMI-guided consensus sequences with migec v1.2.7. With mixcr v2.1.11, UMI consensuses were aligned to TRA and TRB V and J templates and assembled into clonotypes. Expanded or contracted clonotypes were those called significant by both edgeR and NoisET, with noise models trained on biological replicates. For edgeR calls, a false discovery rate-adjusted p below 0.01 and a log2 fold-change threshold of 1 were applied. PCA with hierarchical clustering of max-normalized trajectories of the 1000 most abundant clonotypes was used as exploratory dynamics analysis. Each responding clone was given a CD4 or CD8 phenotype based on the CD4+ and CD8+ repertoires, which had been sequenced separately. Through fastp at Q25 and MiXCR, TCRdb rebuilt clones from the public reads, retaining in-frame beta chains. Each entry merges the rows of one CDR3 protein and shows their most common DNA and genes. TCRdb, not the original authors, processed these V and J calls. Recorded for this sample are hundreds of thousands of distinct CDR3 sequences; approximately 18% of them occurred a single time. The ten largest clones take up 12% of the sample.

Ficoll-Paque density gradient centrifugation was used to isolate PBMCs. The TCR sequence derives from an adult woman who had mild COVID-19 (a few samples of this study predate the infection). The sample titles of this study are shuffled in the database, so cell type and time point are left out; the donor was told from shared clones. The specimen was PBMCs or a T cell subset sorted from them (not recorded which).

The DNA reads TGTGCCACCGGACTGTCAGAAAACACCGGGGAGCTGTTTTTT. It translates to CATGLSENTGELFF. The chain uses TRBV10-3 and TRBJ2-2; TRBD2 is possibly the D segment (5 matching bases). There are 14 amino acids in the CDR3, from cysteine to phenylalanine inclusive. The kept DNA is CDR3 alone, 42 bases in frame from the first base. The germline V gene provides CDR1 ENHRY and CDR2 SYGVKD. V is shortened by 10 bases, J by 2 bases, and the region joining them spans 14 bases.